This TCR beta chain is drawn from a study of T cell responses to AZD1222 COVID-19 vaccine. Details on this clone: Its antigen is not known.

Study results and limitations: Among the donors, most were white British and more were female, and clonal diversity was possibly underestimated. Spike was spanned by vaccine-associated CD4 TCRs, which were dominant at 160-218 and 743-854. Seropositivity was recorded at baseline in only 6 or 7 AZD1222 recipients.

Sequencing was performed with immunoSEQ multiplex PCR; in TCRdb, only in-frame clones are kept and a portion is missing. This sample has about 100,000 clones, with around nine tenths found just once. Deletions cut 6 bases from V and 4 bases from J, with 16 bases between. The CDR3 has 14 amino acids. Looked up from germline, CDR1 is MNHEY and CDR2 is SVGAGI. The receptor comes from an adult in good health. Sequenced material: peripheral blood, taken on day 0 of AZD1222 vaccination. The rearrangement links TRBV6-5 to TRBJ2-7; D might be TRBD2 (6 bases). The CDR3 protein is CASSGGALGYEQYF. CDR3 nucleotides: TGTGCCAGCAGCGGGGGAGCCCTCGGATACGAGCAGTACTTC.